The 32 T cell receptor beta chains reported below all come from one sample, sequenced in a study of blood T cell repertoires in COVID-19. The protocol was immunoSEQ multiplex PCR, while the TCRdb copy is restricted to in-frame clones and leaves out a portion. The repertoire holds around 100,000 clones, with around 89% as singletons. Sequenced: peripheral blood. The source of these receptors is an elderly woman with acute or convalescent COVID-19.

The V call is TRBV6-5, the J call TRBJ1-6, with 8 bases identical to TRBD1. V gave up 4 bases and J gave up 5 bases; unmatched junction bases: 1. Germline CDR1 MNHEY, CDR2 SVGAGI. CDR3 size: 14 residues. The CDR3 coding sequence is TGTGCCAGCAGTTCGACAGGGGATAATTCACCCCTCCACTTT. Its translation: CASSSTGDNSPLHF.

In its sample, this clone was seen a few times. The CDR3 reads CASSLEGDYGYTF. The CDR3 DNA is TGCGCCAGCAGCTTGGAAGGGGACTATGGCTACACCTTC. The rearrangement links TRBV5-1 to TRBJ1-2; D may be TRBD1 (5 bases). Germline CDR1 is SGHRS and CDR2 is YFSETQ. This CDR3 spans 13 amino acids. Trimming pared 0 bases from V and 3 bases from J, leaving 6 bases between.

This CDR3 reads CASRTGQMNTEAFF. Written as DNA, the CDR3 is TGCGCCAGCAGAACCGGACAGATGAACACTGAAGCTTTCTTT. J is TRBJ1-1 and V is TRBV5-1; D may be TRBD1 (6 bases). Germline CDR1 is SGHRS and CDR2 is YFSETQ. V was shortened by 5 bases and J by 0 bases, with 11 bases between the two germline ends. The CDR3 contains 14 residues.

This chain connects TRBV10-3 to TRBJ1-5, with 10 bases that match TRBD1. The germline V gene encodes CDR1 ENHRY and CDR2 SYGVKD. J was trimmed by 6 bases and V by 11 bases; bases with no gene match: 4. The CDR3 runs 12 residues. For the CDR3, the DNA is TGTGCCGTTAGGACAGGGGGTCAGCCCCAGCATTTT. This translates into CAVRTGGQPQHF.

The CDR3 here is CASSSGIGQETQYF. The CDR3 region has the DNA TGTGCCAGCAGCTCGGGAATCGGCCAAGAGACCCAGTACTTC. The V and J genes are TRBV5-6 and TRBJ2-5; perhaps TRBD2 as D (5 bases). The CDR3 has 14 residues. The V and J ends lost 3 bases and 1 base respectively, with 10 bases between them. Germline CDR1 and CDR2: SGHDT and YYEEEE.

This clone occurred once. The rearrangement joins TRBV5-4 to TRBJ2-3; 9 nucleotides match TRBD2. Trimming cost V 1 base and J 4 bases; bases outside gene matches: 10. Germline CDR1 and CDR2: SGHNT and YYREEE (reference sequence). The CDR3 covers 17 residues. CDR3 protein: CASSLRSGGGVSDTQYF. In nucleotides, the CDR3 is TGTGCCAGCAGCTTGCGCTCCGGCGGGGGGGTTTCAGATACGCAGTATTTT.

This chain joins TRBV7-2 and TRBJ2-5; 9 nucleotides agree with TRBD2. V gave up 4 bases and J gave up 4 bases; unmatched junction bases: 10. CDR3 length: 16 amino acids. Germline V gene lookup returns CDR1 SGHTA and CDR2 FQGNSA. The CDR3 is CASSYTAYSGGETQYF. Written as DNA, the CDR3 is TGTGCCAGCAGCTATACCGCCTATAGCGGGGGAGAGACCCAGTACTTC.

The CDR3 nucleotides are TGTGCCAGCAGCGTAGAGACAACGTCAGGGAAGGTCTACACCTTC. It codes for CASSVETTSGKVYTF. This sequence joins TRBV9 and TRBJ1-2, with D tentatively TRBD1 (5 bases). CDR3 length: 15 residues. The ends were cut back, 0 bases at V and 10 bases at J, with 19 bases in the middle. From germline, CDR1 is SGDLS and CDR2 YYNGEE.

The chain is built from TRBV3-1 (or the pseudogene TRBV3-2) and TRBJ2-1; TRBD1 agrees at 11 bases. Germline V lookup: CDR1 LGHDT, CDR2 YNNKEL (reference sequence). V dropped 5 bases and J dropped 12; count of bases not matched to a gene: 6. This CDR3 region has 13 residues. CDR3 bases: TGTGCCAGCAGCGGAGGACAGGGGGCCTGGCAGTTCTTC. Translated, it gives CASSGGQGAWQFF.

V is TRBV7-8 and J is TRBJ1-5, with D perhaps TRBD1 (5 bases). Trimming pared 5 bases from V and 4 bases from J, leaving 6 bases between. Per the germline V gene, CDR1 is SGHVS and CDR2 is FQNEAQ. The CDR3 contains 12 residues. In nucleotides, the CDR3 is TGTGCCAGCAGCCGACAGAATCAGCCCCAGCATTTT. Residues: CASSRQNQPQHF.

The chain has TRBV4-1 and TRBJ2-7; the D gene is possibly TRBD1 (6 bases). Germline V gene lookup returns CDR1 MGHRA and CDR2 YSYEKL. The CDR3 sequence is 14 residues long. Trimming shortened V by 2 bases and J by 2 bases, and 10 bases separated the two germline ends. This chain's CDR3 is CASSQPGDPYEQYF. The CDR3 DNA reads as TGCGCCAGCAGCCAACCAGGGGACCCCTACGAGCAGTACTTC.

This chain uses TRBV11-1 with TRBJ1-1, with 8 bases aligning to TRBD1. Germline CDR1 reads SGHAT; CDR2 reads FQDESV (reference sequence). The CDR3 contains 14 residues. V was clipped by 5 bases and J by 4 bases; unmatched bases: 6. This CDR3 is CASSGGQGGTEAFF. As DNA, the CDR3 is TGTGCCAGCAGCGGCGGACAGGGAGGCACTGAAGCTTTCTTT.

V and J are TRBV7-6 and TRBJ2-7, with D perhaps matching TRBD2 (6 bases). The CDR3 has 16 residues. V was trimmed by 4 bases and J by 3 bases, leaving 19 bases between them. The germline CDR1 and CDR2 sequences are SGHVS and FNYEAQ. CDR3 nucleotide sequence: TGTGCCAGCAGCTCCTCGGGACTCCGGGGTGGCTACGAGCAGTACTTC. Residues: CASSSSGLRGGYEQYF.

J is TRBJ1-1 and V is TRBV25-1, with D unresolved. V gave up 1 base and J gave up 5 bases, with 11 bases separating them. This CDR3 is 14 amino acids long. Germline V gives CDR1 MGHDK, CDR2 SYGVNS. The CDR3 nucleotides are TGTGCCAGCAGTGAATCGGGGATACGGACTGAAGCTTTCTTT. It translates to CASSESGIRTEAFF.

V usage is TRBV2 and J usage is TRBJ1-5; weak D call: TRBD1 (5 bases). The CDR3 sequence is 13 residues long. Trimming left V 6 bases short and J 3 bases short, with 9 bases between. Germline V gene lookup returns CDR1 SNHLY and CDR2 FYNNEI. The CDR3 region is CASSRDSNQPQHF. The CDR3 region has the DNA TGTGCCAGCAGCCGGGACTCCAATCAGCCCCAGCATTTT.

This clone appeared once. In nucleotides, the CDR3 is TGTGCCAGCAGTCTGACAGGGGCTAATTCACCCCTCCACTTT. Protein: CASSLTGANSPLHF. The J gene is TRBJ1-6, the V gene TRBV6-2 or TRBV6-3, with TRBD1 matching 8 bases. The V and J ends lost 5 bases and 6 bases, in that order; junction bases with no gene match: 3. Germline CDR1 reads MNHEY; CDR2 reads SVGEGT. The CDR3 covers 14 residues.

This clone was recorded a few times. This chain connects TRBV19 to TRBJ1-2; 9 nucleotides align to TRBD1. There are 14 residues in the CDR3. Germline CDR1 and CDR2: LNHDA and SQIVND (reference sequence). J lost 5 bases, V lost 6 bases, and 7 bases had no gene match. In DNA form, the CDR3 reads TGTGCCAGTAGACAGGGGGCGTCCCGTTATGGCTACACCTTC. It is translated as CASRQGASRYGYTF. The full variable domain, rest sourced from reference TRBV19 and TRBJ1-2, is DGGITQSPKYLFRKEGQNVTLSCEQNLNHDAMYWYRQDPGQGLRLIYYSQIVNDFQKGDIAEGYSVSREKKESFPLTVTSAQKNPTAFYLCASRQGASRYGYTFGSGTRLTVV.

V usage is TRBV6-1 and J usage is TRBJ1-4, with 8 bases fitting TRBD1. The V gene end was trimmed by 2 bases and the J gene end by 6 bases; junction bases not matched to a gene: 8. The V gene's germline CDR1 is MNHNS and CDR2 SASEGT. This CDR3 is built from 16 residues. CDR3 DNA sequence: TGTGCCAGCAGTGAATTGATGGGGGACAGGTATGAAAAACTGTTTTTT. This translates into CASSELMGDRYEKLFF.

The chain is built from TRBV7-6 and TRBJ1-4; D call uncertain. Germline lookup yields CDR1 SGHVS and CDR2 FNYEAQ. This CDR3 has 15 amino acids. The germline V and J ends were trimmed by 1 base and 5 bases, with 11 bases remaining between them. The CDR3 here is CASSLEIRRNEKLFF. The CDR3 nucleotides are TGTGCCAGCAGCTTAGAAATTCGCAGGAATGAAAAACTGTTTTTT.

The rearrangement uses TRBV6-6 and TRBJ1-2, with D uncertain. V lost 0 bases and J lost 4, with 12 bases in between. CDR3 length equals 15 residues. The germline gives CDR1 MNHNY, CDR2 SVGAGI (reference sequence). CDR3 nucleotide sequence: TGTGCCAGCAGTTACTCGATTCAGGACTCCTATGGCTACACCTTC. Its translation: CASSYSIQDSYGYTF.

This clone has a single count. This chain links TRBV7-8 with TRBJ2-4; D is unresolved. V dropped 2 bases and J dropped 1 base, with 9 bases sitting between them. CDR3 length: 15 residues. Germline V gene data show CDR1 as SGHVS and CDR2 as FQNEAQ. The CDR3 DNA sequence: TGTGCCAGCAGCTTAAACAGTAGGGCCAAAAACATTCAGTACTTC. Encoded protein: CASSLNSRAKNIQYF.

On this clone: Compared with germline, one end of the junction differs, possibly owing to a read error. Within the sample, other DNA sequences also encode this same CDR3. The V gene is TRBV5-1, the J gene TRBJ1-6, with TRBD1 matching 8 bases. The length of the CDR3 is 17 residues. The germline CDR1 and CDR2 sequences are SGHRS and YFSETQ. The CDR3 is CASSWDLVGTGNSPLHF. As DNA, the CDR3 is TGCGCCAGCAGCTGGGATTTGGTCGGGACAGGCAATTCACCTCTCCACTTT.

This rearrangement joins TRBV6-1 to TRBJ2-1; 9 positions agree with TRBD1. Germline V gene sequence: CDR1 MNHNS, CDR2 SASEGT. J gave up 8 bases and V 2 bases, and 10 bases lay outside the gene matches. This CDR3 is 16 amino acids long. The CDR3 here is CASSEYPGTGSDEQFF. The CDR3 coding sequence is TGTGCCAGCAGTGAATACCCCGGGACAGGGAGCGATGAGCAGTTCTTC.

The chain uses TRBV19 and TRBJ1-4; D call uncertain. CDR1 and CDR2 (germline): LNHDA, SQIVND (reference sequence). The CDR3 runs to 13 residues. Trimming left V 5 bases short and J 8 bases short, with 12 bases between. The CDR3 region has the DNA TGTGCCAGTAGTCGGGGTAAGGAGGAAAAACTGTTTTTT. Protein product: CASSRGKEEKLFF. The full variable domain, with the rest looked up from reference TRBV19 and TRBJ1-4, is DGGITQSPKYLFRKEGQNVTLSCEQNLNHDAMYWYRQDPGQGLRLIYYSQIVNDFQKGDIAEGYSVSREKKESFPLTVTSAQKNPTAFYLCASSRGKEEKLFFGSGTQLSVL.

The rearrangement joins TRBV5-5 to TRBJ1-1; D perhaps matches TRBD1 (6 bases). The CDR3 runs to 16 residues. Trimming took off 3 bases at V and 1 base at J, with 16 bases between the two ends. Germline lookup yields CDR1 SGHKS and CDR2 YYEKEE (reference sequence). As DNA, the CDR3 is TGTGCCAGCAGCTACCGGGACACCCATTCGAACACTGAAGCTTTCTTT. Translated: CASSYRDTHSNTEAFF.

The CDR3 DNA is TGTGCCAGCTCAGGACAGGGCGGGGAGCAGTACTTC. Translation gives CASSGQGGEQYF. The rearrangement uses TRBV18 and TRBJ2-7, with 8 bases lining up with TRBD1. The V segment lost 5 bases and the J segment 7 bases; nucleotides outside the gene matches: 4. The length of the CDR3 is 12 residues. The germline V gene encodes CDR1 KGHSH and CDR2 LQKENI.

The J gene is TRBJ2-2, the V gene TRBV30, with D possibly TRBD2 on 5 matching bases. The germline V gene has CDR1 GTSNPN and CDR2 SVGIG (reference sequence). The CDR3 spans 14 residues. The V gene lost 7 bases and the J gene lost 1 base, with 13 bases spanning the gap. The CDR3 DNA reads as TGTGCCTCCCCGGGGATGGGGAACACCGGGGAGCTGTTTTTT. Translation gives CASPGMGNTGELFF.

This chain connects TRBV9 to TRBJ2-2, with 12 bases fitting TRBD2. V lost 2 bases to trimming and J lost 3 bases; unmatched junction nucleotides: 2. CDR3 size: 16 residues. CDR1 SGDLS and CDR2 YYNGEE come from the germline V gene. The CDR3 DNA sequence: TGTGCCAGCAGCGTTCGACTAGCGGGGGACACCGGGGAGCTGTTTTTT. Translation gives CASSVRLAGDTGELFF.

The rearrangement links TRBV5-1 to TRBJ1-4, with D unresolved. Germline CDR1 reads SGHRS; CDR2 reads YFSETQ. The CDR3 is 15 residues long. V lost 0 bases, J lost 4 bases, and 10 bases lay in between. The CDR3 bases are TGCGCCAGCAGCTTGGCGGGGAGACGTAATGAAAAACTGTTTTTT. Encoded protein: CASSLAGRRNEKLFF.

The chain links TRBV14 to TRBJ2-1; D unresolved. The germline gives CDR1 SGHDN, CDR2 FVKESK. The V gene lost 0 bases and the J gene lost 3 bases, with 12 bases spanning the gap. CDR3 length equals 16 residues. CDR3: CASSQDLRGRYNEQFF. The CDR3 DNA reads TGTGCCAGCAGCCAAGATCTTAGAGGTCGCTACAATGAGCAGTTCTTC. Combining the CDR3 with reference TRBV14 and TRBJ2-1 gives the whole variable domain EAGVTQFPSHSVIEKGQTVTLRCDPISGHDNLYWYRRVMGKEIKFLLHFVKESKQDESGMPNNRFLAERTGGTYSTLKVQPAELEDSGVYFCASSQDLRGRYNEQFFGPGTRLTVL.

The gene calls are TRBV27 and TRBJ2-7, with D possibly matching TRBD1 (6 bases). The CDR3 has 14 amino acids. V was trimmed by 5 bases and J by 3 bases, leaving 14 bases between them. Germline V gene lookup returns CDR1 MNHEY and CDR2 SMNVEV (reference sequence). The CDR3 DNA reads TGTGCCAGCAGTGCGACAGGTCCTCACTACGAGCAGTACTTC. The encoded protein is CASSATGPHYEQYF.

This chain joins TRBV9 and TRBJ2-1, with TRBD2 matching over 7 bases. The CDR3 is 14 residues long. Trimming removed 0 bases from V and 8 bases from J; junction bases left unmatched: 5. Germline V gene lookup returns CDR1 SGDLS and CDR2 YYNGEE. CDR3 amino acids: CASSVGLAEDEQFF. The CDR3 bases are TGTGCCAGCAGCGTAGGACTAGCTGAGGATGAGCAGTTCTTC.